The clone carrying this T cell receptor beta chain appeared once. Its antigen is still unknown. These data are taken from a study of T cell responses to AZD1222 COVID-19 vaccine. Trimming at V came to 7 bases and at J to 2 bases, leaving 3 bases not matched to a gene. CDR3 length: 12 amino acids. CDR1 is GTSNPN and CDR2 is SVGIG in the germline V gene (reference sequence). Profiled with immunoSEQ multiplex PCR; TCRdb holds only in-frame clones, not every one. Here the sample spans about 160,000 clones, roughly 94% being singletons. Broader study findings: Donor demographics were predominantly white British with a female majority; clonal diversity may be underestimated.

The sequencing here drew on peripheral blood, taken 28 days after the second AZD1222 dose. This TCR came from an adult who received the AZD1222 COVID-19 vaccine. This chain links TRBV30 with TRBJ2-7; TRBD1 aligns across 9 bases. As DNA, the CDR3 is TGTGCCTTGACAGGGGGAACCTACGAGCAGTACTTC. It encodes CALTGGTYEQYF.